Given below is one TCR beta chain in context. The sample is drawn from a study of shared clonotypes between healthy human individuals. In the CD4+ fraction, cells were divided into CD45RA+ naive and CD45RA-negative memory subsets. Some clones are missing from TCRdb's copy, which holds only in-frame ones; the method was immunoSEQ multiplex PCR. This repertoire shows about 2 million clones, 85% to 95% found once; its top ten account for 0.1% to 0.15%. This CDR3 has 13 residues. V dropped 5 bases and J dropped 7 bases, with 16 bases sitting between them. Germline V CDR1 and CDR2: SGDLS, YYNGEE. The receptor was derived from a young man in good health. J is TRBJ2-7 and V is TRBV9; D call uncertain. Material for sequencing was naive CD4+ T cells sorted from blood. Stated subset: CD45RA+ positively selected. This CDR3 reads CASSWDSNGEQYF. The CDR3 DNA reads as TGTGCCAGCAGTTGGGATTCGAATGGAGAGCAGTACTTC. Based on the CDR3 plus reference TRBV9 and TRBJ2-7, the full variable domain is DSGVTQTPKHLITATGQRVTLRCSPRSGDLSVYWYQQSLDQGLQFLIQYYNGEERAKGNILERFSAQQFPDLHSELNLSSLELGDSALYFCASSWDSNGEQYFGPGTRLTVT.